This TCR beta chain was observed in a study of control samples from healthy donors and cancer patients. The table came from immunoSEQ multiplex PCR; TCRdb's copy has only in-frame clones and leaves some out. Of about 86,000 clones detected, approximately 88% appear once; the ten largest clones hold about 10%. Material for sequencing was PBMCs. The sequence was obtained from a woman aged 45-59 years with colorectal cancer.

The CDR3 is CASSYSGVGETQYF. The DNA of the CDR3 is TGTGCCAGCAGTTACTCGGGGGTGGGAGAGACCCAGTACTTC. The V and J genes are TRBV6-5 and TRBJ2-5, with D perhaps matching TRBD1 or TRBD2 (5 bases each). The V end lost 0 bases, the J end lost 4 bases, and 9 bases lay between the germline ends. The length of the CDR3 is 14 residues. Germline V lookup: CDR1 MNHEY, CDR2 SVGAGI.